The 22 T cell receptor beta chains presented below share a single source sample, sequenced in a study of identical twins. TCRdb ran MiXCR on the 5' RACE reads and lists one entry per CDR3 protein. The sample lists some 690,000 distinct CDR3 sequences; about 20% were seen once. The data were also submitted as part of a second study, on T cells expressing NK-cell markers.

Sequences were obtained from PBMCs. The receptors derive from a woman aged 18-29 years in good health.

V and J are TRBV27 and TRBJ2-3, with D possibly being TRBD1 (5 bases). Germline values: CDR1 MNHEY, CDR2 SMNVEV (reference sequence). The V end lost 5 bases, the J end lost 7 bases, and 16 bases lay between the germline ends. This CDR3 is built from 14 residues. In DNA form, the CDR3 reads TGTGCCAGCAGTCTAAGTCAGGGTGTCTATACGCAGTATTTT. Translation gives CASSLSQGVYTQYF.

The chain carries TRBV2 and TRBJ2-1; D is unresolved. There are 11 residues in the CDR3. The V end lost 10 bases, the J end lost 5 bases, and 9 bases lay between the germline ends. CDR1 SNHLY and CDR2 FYNNEI come from the germline V gene. CDR3 nucleotides: TGTGCCACCAACTACCACAATGAGCAGTTCTTC. This encodes CATNYHNEQFF.

This clonotype appeared a few times. The chain combines TRBV2 with TRBJ2-1; D ambiguous. Deletions cut 10 bases from V and 2 bases from J, with 12 bases between. The germline gives CDR1 SNHLY, CDR2 FYNNEI. The CDR3 loop spans 13 amino acids. CDR3 nucleotides: TGTGCCAACCCGAGGCGCCCCTACAATGAGCAGTTCTTC. Translation gives CANPRRPYNEQFF. Complete variable domain (other parts from reference TRBV2 and TRBJ2-1): EPEVTQTPSHQVTQMGQEVILRCVPISNHLYFYWYRQILGQKVEFLVSFYNNEISEKSEIFDDQFSVERPDGSNFTLKIRSTKLEDSAMYFCANPRRPYNEQFFGPGTRLTVL.

The V gene is TRBV12-3 or TRBV12-4, the J gene TRBJ2-2, with D perhaps given as TRBD1 or TRBD2 (5 bases each). CDR3 size: 17 residues. V lost 1 base to trimming and J lost 0 bases, with 12 bases between them. CDR3 region: CASSLGPLGANTGELFF. The CDR3 region has the DNA TGTGCCAGCAGTTTAGGGCCTCTGGGGGCGAACACCGGGGAGCTGTTTTTT.

The sample holds a few counts of this clonotype. V gene TRBV6-1 combines with J gene TRBJ2-3; tentative D call: TRBD1 (7 bases). The CDR3 consists of 16 residues. Germline V gives CDR1 MNHNS, CDR2 SASEGT. The V gene lost 7 bases and the J gene lost 4 bases, with 21 bases spanning the gap. The CDR3 nucleotides read TGTGCCAGCACCAACGGAGGGGGCGCGGGATCAGATACGCAGTATTTT. It translates to CASTNGGGAGSDTQYF.

V gene TRBV3-1 combines with J gene TRBJ1-1; tentative D call: TRBD1 (5 bases). Germline V CDR1 and CDR2: LGHDT, YNNKEL (reference sequence). This CDR3 spans 13 amino acids. The V end lost 3 bases, the J end lost 5 bases, and 10 bases lay between the germline ends. The CDR3 spells CASSHVPGTEAFF. The CDR3 region has the DNA TGTGCCAGCAGCCACGTGCCAGGGACTGAAGCTTTCTTT.

This clonotype turned up a few times. Written as DNA, the CDR3 is TGTGCCAGCAGCTTAGGTCAAGCGGGGGCCAACGTCCTGACTTTC. Its translation is CASSLGQAGANVLTF. V usage is TRBV7-9 and J usage is TRBJ2-6; D is uncertain. V gave up 1 base and J gave up 4 bases, with 8 bases separating them. Per germline, CDR1 SEHNR and CDR2 FQNEAQ (reference sequence). This CDR3 contains 15 residues. Full variable domain (rest looked up from reference TRBV7-9 and TRBJ2-6): DTGVSQNPRHKITKRGQNVTFRCDPISEHNRLYWYRQTLGQGPEFLTYFQNEAQLEKSRLLSDRFSAERPKGSFSTLEIQRTEQGDSAMYLCASSLGQAGANVLTFGAGSRLTVL.

There are a few counts of this clonotype. V and J are TRBV5-1 and TRBJ1-2; no firm D call. V gave up 0 bases and J gave up 6 bases, with 9 bases separating them. This CDR3 is built from 13 residues. Germline V lookup: CDR1 SGHRS, CDR2 YFSETQ. CDR3 in DNA: TGCGCCAGCAGCTTGGCAGAACTCGATGGCTACACCTTC. Its protein is CASSLAELDGYTF.

The J gene is TRBJ2-2, the V gene TRBV6-1; weak D call: TRBD2 (6 bases). There are 14 residues in the CDR3. The V end was cut by 8 bases, the J end by 6 bases, with 16 bases between. Germline CDR1 MNHNS, CDR2 SASEGT. The CDR3 DNA is TGTGCCAGCCAGCGGGTATTAGGATCCGGGGAGCTGTTTTTT. As protein: CASQRVLGSGELFF.

This chain links TRBV3-1 with TRBJ2-2, with D unresolved. The CDR3 is 15 amino acids. The germline gives CDR1 LGHDT, CDR2 YNNKEL (reference sequence). V lost 3 bases to trimming and J lost 9 bases, with 17 bases between them. Written as DNA, the CDR3 is TGTGCCAGCAGCCACGTGGTAGCTGGGCCACGGGAGCTGTTTTTT. The encoded protein is CASSHVVAGPRELFF.

The table lists this clonotype with a few counts. The chain has TRBV24-1 and TRBJ2-1; no clear D gene. CDR3 length: 13 residues. Germline-derived CDR1 and CDR2 are KGHDR and SFDVKD. The V gene lost 5 bases and the J gene lost 6 bases, with 10 bases spanning the gap. CDR3 region: CATSGVASNEQFF. The CDR3 DNA is TGTGCCACCAGTGGGGTAGCAAGCAATGAGCAGTTCTTC.

This clonotype occurred a few times. A junction boundary mismatches the germline segment, possibly from a read error. This chain connects TRBV27 to TRBJ2-5; D unresolved. The length of the CDR3 is 11 residues. Per the germline V gene, CDR1 is MNHEY and CDR2 is SMNVEV (reference sequence). CDR3 coding DNA: TGTGCCAGCAGTTTTCAAGGGACCCAGTACTTC. This translates into CASSFQGTQYF.

J is TRBJ2-7 and V is TRBV5-1, with 7 bases aligning to TRBD1. Germline CDR1 is SGHRS and CDR2 is YFSETQ. The J segment lost 8 bases and the V segment lost 4 bases, leaving 12 bases of the junction unmatched. This CDR3 is 14 amino acids long. The CDR3 bases are TGCGCCAGCAGCGACGGGACAGACGCAGATAAGCAGTACTTC. This gives the protein CASSDGTDADKQYF. The full variable domain, rest sourced from reference TRBV5-1 and TRBJ2-7, is KAGVTQTPRYLIKTRGQQVTLSCSPISGHRSVSWYQQTPGQGLQFLFEYFSETQRNKGNFPGRFSGRQFSNSRSEMNVSTLELGDSALYLCASSDGTDADKQYFGPGTRLTVT.

This clonotype appeared a few times. The chain recombines TRBV6-1 with TRBJ1-1; 11 bases fit TRBD1. CDR1 is MNHNS, CDR2 SASEGT, per germline. Trimming at V came to 8 bases and at J to 6 bases, leaving 5 bases not matched to a gene. There are 13 residues in the CDR3. CDR3 nucleotide sequence: TGTGCCAGCGGGACAGGGGGTGACGCTGAAGCTTTCTTT. Its protein is CASGTGGDAEAFF.

The chain links TRBV15 to TRBJ2-7, with D possibly TRBD2 on 6 matching bases. CDR3 length equals 17 residues. Trimming shortened V by 0 bases and J by 6 bases, and 21 bases separated the two germline ends. Germline lookup yields CDR1 LNHNV and CDR2 YYDKDF (reference sequence). CDR3 DNA sequence: TGTGCCACCAGCAGAGATTGGCAGCGGGCCCCGTCCGTCGAGCAGTACTTC. Amino acid sequence: CATSRDWQRAPSVEQYF.

This clonotype was seen a handful of times. The V call is TRBV6-2 or TRBV6-3, the J call TRBJ2-1; TRBD1 might be the D (6 bases). The V end was cut by 6 bases, the J end by 8 bases, with 14 bases between. The CDR3 contains 13 residues. The germline gives CDR1 MNHEY, CDR2 SVGEGT. CDR3 nucleotides: TGTGCCAGCAGCAGGGGCGTTGTCGATGAGCAGTTCTTC. Its protein product is CASSRGVVDEQFF.

The rearrangement uses TRBV2 and TRBJ2-5, with D perhaps being TRBD1 or TRBD2 (7 bases each). Per the germline V gene, CDR1 is SNHLY and CDR2 is FYNNEI. This CDR3 has 12 amino acids. Trimming took 11 bases from V and 4 from J, leaving 14 bases between them. The chain's CDR3 is CADSGGGETQYF. The CDR3 nucleotides read TGTGCCGACTCAGGGGGGGGAGAGACCCAGTACTTC.

The chain combines TRBV5-1 with TRBJ2-2; 9 nucleotides match TRBD1. V trimming: 3 bases; J trimming: 5 bases; junction bases outside the gene matches: 5. Germline V gene data show CDR1 as SGHRS and CDR2 as YFSETQ. This CDR3 comprises 15 residues. The CDR3 region is CASSSGQGRTGELFF. Here the CDR3 DNA reads TGCGCCAGCAGCTCGGGACAGGGAAGGACCGGGGAGCTGTTTTTT.

This clonotype was found a few times. As DNA, the CDR3 is TGCAGTGCGCACAGGGCGGCTGGAAACACCATATATTTT. Its translation: CSAHRAAGNTIYF. The rearrangement joins TRBV20-1 to TRBJ1-3, with D perhaps TRBD1 (6 bases). V was clipped by 6 bases and J by 2 bases, with 11 bases between them. Germline-derived CDR1 and CDR2 are DFQATT and SNEGSKA (reference sequence). The CDR3 is made up of 13 amino acids.

The V and J genes are TRBV9 and TRBJ2-1, with TRBD2 identical over 10 bases. The CDR3 contains 14 residues. Germline V lookup: CDR1 SGDLS, CDR2 YYNGEE. The junction had 4 bases not matched to a gene; V was cut back by 2 bases and J by 8 bases. The CDR3 sequence: CASSVGLAVYEQFF. As DNA, the CDR3 is TGTGCCAGCAGCGTCGGACTAGCGGTCTATGAGCAGTTCTTC.

The chain combines TRBV7-2 with TRBJ2-7; D gene unclear. From germline, CDR1 is SGHTA and CDR2 FQGNSA. Trimming took 4 bases from V and 2 from J, leaving 9 bases between them. The CDR3 runs to 13 residues. CDR3 sequence (DNA): TGTGCCAGCAGCTCACGACACGCCTACGAGCAGTACTTC. Amino acids: CASSSRHAYEQYF.

In DNA, the CDR3 is TGTGCCAGCAGTGTTGAGGTCGTGGAGACCCAGTACTTC. Translated: CASSVEVVETQYF. The V call is TRBV2, the J call TRBJ2-5, with D uncertain. The CDR3 has 13 residues. In germline, CDR1 is SNHLY, CDR2 FYNNEI. V was cut by 4 bases and J by 5 bases, with 11 bases left in between.